This TCR beta chain was captured by sequencing in a study of T cells in Graves' hyperthyroidism and ophthalmopathy. Study-level information: The initial diagnosis was the point when peripheral blood was collected, ahead of any treatment.

This clonotype was observed many times. TCR beta CDR3 sequences were amplified from RNA transcripts. When the TCR CDR3 underwent first-round RT-PCR, the HTBI primer set was used. Using its own MiXCR run on the multiplex PCR reads, TCRdb lists one record per CDR3 protein. This table has about 600,000 distinct CDR3 sequences, roughly 16% appearing once. Germline CDR1 and CDR2: LGHDT and YNNKEL (reference sequence). This CDR3 comprises 17 residues. The V gene lost 0 bases and the J gene lost 0 bases, with 12 bases spanning the gap. On the basis of clinical symptoms, serum thyroxine and TRAb, thyroid ultrasound and orbital computed tomography, diagnoses were made.

This clonotype was sampled from a woman aged 40 to 50 with Graves' ophthalmopathy. The chain recombines TRBV3-1 with TRBJ2-1, with D hard to call. The sample comprised blood. DNA for the CDR3: TGTGCCAGCAGCCAAGAAGTTGCGGCAAGCTCCTACAATGAGCAGTTCTTC. It encodes CASSQEVAASSYNEQFF.